The clone carrying this T cell receptor (beta chain) has a handful of counts. TCRdb independently ran MiXCR on the 5' RACE reads; one entry per CDR3 protein. The data show over 50,000 distinct CDR3 sequences, roughly 22% seen once. The CDR3 runs 14 residues. Germline V gene data show CDR1 as SQVTM and CDR2 as ANQGSEA. Germline trimming cut 6 bases from V and 0 bases from J; bases unmatched to any gene: 5. The chain couples TRBV29-1 to TRBJ1-1, with 9 nucleotides matching TRBD1. The origin of this receptor is a female donor with breast cancer. The specimen sequenced was tumor-infiltrating naive CD4+ T cells sorted from the breast tumor. As for subset: naive CD4+ T cells, CD4+CD45RA+CD25-. CDR3 sequence reads: CSVLTGGMNTEAFF. As DNA, the CDR3 is TGCAGCGTCCTGACAGGGGGAATGAACACTGAAGCTTTCTTT.